The 15 T cell receptor beta chains below come from one sample, sequenced in a study of cytotoxic CD8 clonotypes in ibrutinib-treated CLL (dated by TCRdb to the early 2020s). This specimen's time point label, per the study, means: approximately 2 years on ibrutinib. The library was obtained by the immunoSEQ multiplex PCR assay. Held by TCRdb, this immuneACCESS table contains in-frame sequences only and omits some clones. Under half of the omission traces to an unresolved V gene where checked; the cause of the rest is unknown. This sample is represented by about 160,000 clones; about four fifths of them were singletons. The ten most abundant clones make up about 5% of the sample. Sample: PBMCs, taken after 24 months of ibrutinib treatment. The receptor set was obtained from a human donor with chronic lymphocytic leukemia.

Only one count was recorded for this clone. Written as DNA, the CDR3 is TGTGCCAGCAGCGCTTATAGCGGGGTGACAGATACGCAGTATTTT. Translating it yields CASSAYSGVTDTQYF. The genes are TRBV9 and TRBJ2-3, with 8 bases aligning to TRBD2. J lost 3 bases, V lost 3 bases, and 6 bases had no gene match. Per the germline V gene, CDR1 is SGDLS and CDR2 is YYNGEE. There are 15 residues in the CDR3.

The chain is built from TRBV18 and TRBJ2-4; TRBD2 might be the D (6 bases). This CDR3 contains 14 residues. CDR1 is KGHSH and CDR2 is LQKENI in the germline V gene. V gave up 3 bases and J gave up 6 bases, with 12 bases separating them. The CDR3 sequence: CASSPGGTGNIQYF. CDR3 DNA sequence: TGTGCCAGCTCACCCGGAGGGACTGGAAACATTCAGTACTTC.

The chain carries TRBV18 and TRBJ2-7; weak D call: TRBD1 (6 bases). This CDR3 is 15 amino acids long. Trimming removed 4 bases from V and 7 bases from J, with 20 bases in between. Germline-derived CDR1 and CDR2 are KGHSH and LQKENI. This chain's CDR3 is CASSQTGTLALEQYF. The CDR3 nucleotides are TGTGCCAGCTCACAAACCGGGACATTGGCGTTGGAGCAGTACTTC.

The V gene is TRBV5-1, the J gene TRBJ2-7; tentative D call: TRBD1 (6 bases). This CDR3 is 14 amino acids long. CDR1 is SGHRS and CDR2 is YFSETQ in the germline V gene. Deletions cut 0 bases from V and 0 bases from J, with 7 bases between. The CDR3 coding sequence is TGCGCCAGCAGCTTGGCAGGGGACTCCTACGAGCAGTACTTC. Its translation: CASSLAGDSYEQYF.

This sequence joins TRBV2 and TRBJ1-2, with unresolved D. The germline V and J ends were trimmed by 9 bases and 4 bases, with 12 bases remaining between them. Germline-derived CDR1 and CDR2 are SNHLY and FYNNEI. The CDR3 is made up of 12 amino acids. The CDR3 DNA is TGTGCCAGACATGAGGCGAGCTATGGCTACACCTTC. It specifies CARHEASYGYTF.

This clone was seen a handful of times. This chain links TRBV12-5 with TRBJ1-4, with D hard to call. Trimming took off 6 bases at V and 3 bases at J, with 2 bases between the two ends. The CDR3 loop spans 11 amino acids. Germline V gene sequence: CDR1 LGHNT, CDR2 FRNRAP. The CDR3 DNA reads TGTGCTAGTGGCGCTAATGAAAAACTGTTTTTT. Translation: CASGANEKLFF.

The gene calls are TRBV28 and TRBJ1-2; D might be TRBD1 (6 bases). Germline V CDR1 and CDR2: MDHEN, SYDVKM. V lost 6 bases and J 8 bases, leaving 19 bases between the germline ends. This CDR3 contains 14 residues. DNA of the CDR3: TGTGCCAGCAGACAACACAGGGTGGGTAAGGGCTACACCTTC. It specifies CASRQHRVGKGYTF.

The rearrangement links TRBV7-2 to TRBJ2-3; no clear D. The V gene's germline CDR1 is SGHTA and CDR2 FQGNSA. Trimming took off 4 bases at V and 12 bases at J, with 14 bases between the two ends. The CDR3 loop spans 12 amino acids. CDR3 sequence: CASSSARLVQYF. CDR3 coding DNA: TGTGCCAGCAGCTCCGCTAGGCTGGTCCAGTATTTT.

The chain carries TRBV11-3 and TRBJ2-7; D ambiguous. V was cut by 5 bases and J by 1 base, with 12 bases left in between. This CDR3 contains 14 residues. CDR1 and CDR2 (germline): SGHNT, YENEEA. The CDR3 sequence is CASSQAWGSYEQYF. The CDR3 DNA is TGTGCCAGCAGCCAGGCGTGGGGTTCCTACGAGCAGTACTTC.

A single count supports this clone. The rearrangement uses TRBV7-2 and TRBJ2-2, with D perhaps TRBD1 (6 bases). The germline CDR1 and CDR2 sequences are SGHTA and FQGNSA. The CDR3 runs to 15 residues. Trimming pared 0 bases from V and 5 bases from J, leaving 10 bases between. In DNA form, the CDR3 reads TGTGCCAGCAGCTTAGCAGGGGGATGGACCGGGGAGCTGTTTTTT. Its protein is CASSLAGGWTGELFF.

This chain uses TRBV6-5 with TRBJ2-7; 9 bases align to TRBD1. CDR1 MNHEY and CDR2 SVGAGI come from the germline V gene. The ends lost 2 bases at V and 2 bases at J; junction bases unmatched: 4. This CDR3 is built from 15 residues. The CDR3 reads CASSYSTGGPYEQYF. The CDR3 DNA reads as TGTGCCAGCAGTTACAGTACAGGGGGCCCCTACGAGCAGTACTTC.

The V gene is TRBV2, the J gene TRBJ2-7; D gene unclear. The CDR3 runs 12 residues. The V gene lost 3 bases and the J gene lost 7 bases, with 10 bases spanning the gap. Germline CDR1 SNHLY, CDR2 FYNNEI. CDR3: CASSDRPREQYF. The CDR3 bases are TGTGCCAGCAGTGATAGGCCAAGGGAGCAGTACTTC.

This chain uses TRBV5-1 with TRBJ1-3; D not certain. This CDR3 has 15 amino acids. The V end was cut by 2 bases, the J end by 3 bases, with 12 bases between. CDR1 is SGHRS and CDR2 is YFSETQ in the germline V gene. The CDR3 coding sequence is TGCGCCAGCAGCTTCGGAACAACGGGTGGAAACACCATATATTTT. It codes for CASSFGTTGGNTIYF.

A few counts support this clone. The chain recombines TRBV18 with TRBJ2-4, with a tentative D call TRBD1 (5 bases). Germline V CDR1 and CDR2: KGHSH, LQKENI. The CDR3 extends over 13 amino acids. With 1 base removed from V and 8 bases from J, the gap between germline ends came to 9 bases. The DNA for the CDR3 is TGTGCCAGCTCACCACAGGTCAGGGACATTCAGTACTTC. Translated: CASSPQVRDIQYF.

This chain connects TRBV2 to TRBJ2-7; D remains ambiguous. The CDR3 has 11 amino acids. Germline loops: CDR1 SNHLY, CDR2 FYNNEI. V was pared by 2 bases and J by 7 bases, with 6 bases between. The CDR3 DNA is TGTGCCAGCAGTGAATTTAAAGAGCAGTACTTC. Residues: CASSEFKEQYF.